These 30 T cell receptor beta chains share one sample of origin, sequenced in a study of cytomegalovirus exposure and HLA in healthy donors. Repertoires were generated with immunoSEQ multiplex PCR, while TCRdb's copy carries only in-frame clones and drops some. The sample has over 150,000 clones; approximately 86% are singletons. Sample: PBMCs. Receptors originate from a young man in good health and CMV-seropositive.

V gene TRBV19 combines with J gene TRBJ2-3, with 8 bases aligning to TRBD2. CDR1 LNHDA and CDR2 SQIVND come from the germline V gene (reference sequence). V gave up 5 bases and J gave up 4 bases; unmatched junction bases: 11. This CDR3 has 16 amino acids. The CDR3 DNA follows: TGTGCCAGTAGTTCCGCGGGGCGGGGGGCTTCAGATACGCAGTATTTT. It translates to CASSSAGRGASDTQYF.

DNA for the CDR3: TGTGCCAGCAGCTTAGGGGGACAGGGGAACACTGAAGCTTTCTTT. This translates into CASSLGGQGNTEAFF. The chain uses TRBV7-2 and TRBJ1-1; 9 bases line up with TRBD1. This CDR3 is 15 amino acids long. V was pared by 1 base and J by 1 base, with 1 base of the junction left unmatched. Germline assignment: CDR1 SGHTA and CDR2 FQGNSA.

The CDR3 DNA reads TGTGCCATCAGTGAGTCGACTAGCTCGGAGACCCAGTACTTC. Translating gives CAISESTSSETQYF. The chain links TRBV10-3 to TRBJ2-5, with TRBD2 matching 7 bases. The trim removed 0 bases at V and 5 bases at J, leaving 3 bases unmatched. CDR3 size: 14 residues. CDR1 ENHRY and CDR2 SYGVKD come from the germline V gene.

The chain is built from TRBV28 and TRBJ2-3; TRBD2 agrees at 7 bases. Unmatched junction bases numbered 7, after V lost 8 bases and J lost 2 bases. Germline V CDR1 and CDR2: MDHEN, SYDVKM. The CDR3 runs to 14 residues. The CDR3 DNA reads as TGTGCCAGCTGGACCCGACTAGCCACAGATACGCAGTATTTT. Protein sequence: CASWTRLATDTQYF. Together with reference TRBV28 and TRBJ2-3, the CDR3 gives the full variable domain: DVKVTQSSRYLVKRTGEKVFLECVQDMDHENMFWYRQDPGLGLRLIYFSYDVKMKEKGDIPEGYSVSREKKERFSLILESASTNQTSMYLCASWTRLATDTQYFGPGTRLTVL.

The chain is built from TRBV18 and TRBJ2-7; 8 bases line up with TRBD2. The CDR3 spans 15 residues. J gave up 4 bases and V 3 bases, and 8 bases lay outside the gene matches. Germline V gene data show CDR1 as KGHSH and CDR2 as LQKENI. CDR3 region: CASSPPPGGVYEQYF. Written as DNA, the CDR3 is TGTGCCAGCTCACCTCCGCCGGGGGGGGTTTACGAGCAGTACTTC.

This chain joins TRBV4-1 and TRBJ1-2; 9 bases map to TRBD1. V was pared by 1 base and J by 2 bases, with 5 bases of the junction left unmatched. Per the germline V gene, CDR1 is MGHRA and CDR2 is YSYEKL. The CDR3 is made up of 16 amino acids. The CDR3 sequence: CASSQGGGTGNYGYTF. In DNA form, the CDR3 reads TGCGCCAGCAGCCAAGGGGGCGGGACAGGGAACTATGGCTACACCTTC.

CDR3 sequence reads: CASRGTVQNTEAFF. For the CDR3, the DNA is TGTGCCAGCAGGGGGACAGTTCAGAACACTGAAGCTTTCTTT. The chain carries TRBV6-1 and TRBJ1-1; TRBD1 agrees at 7 bases. The junction had 5 bases not matched to a gene; V was cut back by 6 bases and J by 1 base. Per germline, CDR1 MNHNS and CDR2 SASEGT. This CDR3 is 14 amino acids long.

This clone was found a few times. The chain carries TRBV7-9 and TRBJ2-4; D uncertain. Germline-derived CDR1 and CDR2 are SEHNR and FQNEAQ (reference sequence). The CDR3 covers 15 residues. The V gene lost 6 bases and the J gene lost 3 bases, with 15 bases spanning the gap. DNA of the CDR3: TGTGCCAGCAGGGCCGACCAAACGGGCAAAAACATTCAGTACTTC. Protein product: CASRADQTGKNIQYF.

This chain connects TRBV27 to TRBJ1-2; no clear D gene. Germline V gene lookup returns CDR1 MNHEY and CDR2 SMNVEV (reference sequence). This CDR3 has 11 amino acids. The CDR3 DNA is TGTGCGAGCCGGGGTAACTATGGCTACACCTTC. Translation gives CASRGNYGYTF.

This clone occurred once. This chain uses TRBV6-5 with TRBJ2-4; D unclear. CDR3 length: 16 amino acids. Per germline, CDR1 MNHEY and CDR2 SVGAGI. V lost 0 bases and J lost 0, with 9 bases in between. The DNA for the CDR3 is TGTGCCAGCAGTTACTCGAACGCGCTAGCCAAAAACATTCAGTACTTC. Protein: CASSYSNALAKNIQYF.

The rearrangement joins TRBV6-5 to TRBJ1-3; a weak D match, TRBD1 (5 bases). Per the germline V gene, CDR1 is MNHEY and CDR2 is SVGAGI. This CDR3 is built from 15 residues. Trimming removed 2 bases at V and 2 bases at J, with 10 bases between. CDR3 protein: CASSYRGGPGNTIYF. Here the CDR3 DNA reads TGTGCCAGCAGTTACCGGGGGGGACCTGGAAACACCATATATTTT.

This sequence joins TRBV4-3 and TRBJ1-2, with 8 bases that match TRBD1. Germline-derived CDR1 and CDR2 are LGHNA and YSLEER. V shed 3 bases and J 2 bases; nucleotides not matched to a gene: 5. This CDR3 spans 15 amino acids. Written as DNA, the CDR3 is TGCGCCAGCAGCCATTCGGACAGGGCGAACTATGGCTACACCTTC. As protein: CASSHSDRANYGYTF.

The chain links TRBV6-5 to TRBJ2-7, with 8 bases identical to TRBD1. Germline trimming cut 2 bases from V and 5 bases from J; bases unmatched to any gene: 2. CDR1 and CDR2 (germline): MNHEY, SVGAGI. The CDR3 totals 13 residues. The CDR3 sequence is CASSYADRDEQYF. CDR3 sequence (DNA): TGTGCCAGCAGTTACGCGGACAGGGACGAGCAGTACTTC.

This clone was seen only once. The genes are TRBV5-1 and TRBJ1-6; TRBD1 is a possible D gene (6 bases). Between the trimmed V and J ends, which lost 3 bases and 5 bases, there was a span of 15 bases. The CDR3 has 16 amino acids. Germline lookup yields CDR1 SGHRS and CDR2 YFSETQ. The CDR3 region is CASSSGDTANNSPLHF. Here the CDR3 DNA reads TGCGCCAGCAGCTCCGGGGACACAGCGAATAATTCACCCCTCCACTTT.

This chain uses TRBV14 with TRBJ2-7, with 10 positions matching TRBD1. This CDR3 has 15 residues. The V gene's germline CDR1 is SGHDN and CDR2 FVKESK. Germline trimming cut 1 base from V and 4 bases from J; bases unmatched to any gene: 4. In DNA, the CDR3 is TGTGCCAGCAGCCAAGGGGACAGGGGAACGTACGAGCAGTACTTC. Protein: CASSQGDRGTYEQYF. The variable domain in full, completed from reference TRBV14 and TRBJ2-7, reads EAGVTQFPSHSVIEKGQTVTLRCDPISGHDNLYWYRRVMGKEIKFLLHFVKESKQDESGMPNNRFLAERTGGTYSTLKVQPAELEDSGVYFCASSQGDRGTYEQYFGPGTRLTVT.

The chain uses TRBV7-9 and TRBJ1-2, with 7 nucleotides matching TRBD1. V dropped 0 bases and J dropped 8; count of bases not matched to a gene: 12. The CDR3 loop spans 16 amino acids. Germline loops: CDR1 SEHNR, CDR2 FQNEAQ (reference sequence). The CDR3 coding sequence is TGTGCCAGCAGCTTAGCGGGATCCAGGGACAGACCGGGCTACACCTTC. Its protein is CASSLAGSRDRPGYTF.

V gene TRBV29-1 combines with J gene TRBJ1-4, with D hard to call. Between the trimmed V and J ends, which lost 7 bases and 8 bases, there was a span of 14 bases. The CDR3 totals 12 residues. From germline, CDR1 is SQVTM and CDR2 ANQGSEA. The CDR3: CSGGGGFEKLFF. The CDR3 DNA is TGCAGCGGCGGCGGAGGGTTCGAAAAACTGTTTTTT.

This clone was seen just once. The genes are TRBV7-6 and TRBJ2-3; D is unresolved. Germline CDR1 and CDR2: SGHVS and FNYEAQ. This CDR3 comprises 14 residues. The V end was cut by 5 bases, the J end by 3 bases, with 12 bases between. The CDR3 loop is CASSPHTGTDTQYF. The CDR3 DNA reads TGTGCCAGCAGCCCTCATACTGGTACAGATACGCAGTATTTT.

The genes are TRBV12-5 and TRBJ2-5, with a weak D call TRBD2 (6 bases). The V end lost 4 bases, the J end lost 5 bases, and 11 bases lay between the germline ends. The CDR3 is 13 amino acids. Germline V gives CDR1 LGHNT, CDR2 FRNRAP. CDR3 DNA: TGTGCTAGTGGTTGGGGAGGAGGGGAGACCCAGTACTTC. Residues: CASGWGGGETQYF.

The gene calls are TRBV5-1 and TRBJ1-1; 7 bases align to TRBD1. J lost 3 bases, V lost 6 bases, and 8 bases had no gene match. The CDR3 totals 14 residues. The germline V gene has CDR1 SGHRS and CDR2 YFSETQ. CDR3 sequence (DNA): TGCGCCAGCAAACTCAGGGGGATAGACACTGAAGCTTTCTTT. As protein: CASKLRGIDTEAFF. The entire variable domain, with the rest obtained from reference TRBV5-1 and TRBJ1-1, is as follows: KAGVTQTPRYLIKTRGQQVTLSCSPISGHRSVSWYQQTPGQGLQFLFEYFSETQRNKGNFPGRFSGRQFSNSRSEMNVSTLELGDSALYLCASKLRGIDTEAFFGQGTRLTVV.

The chain employs TRBV5-6 and TRBJ1-2; D ambiguous. Trimming left V 0 bases short and J 11 bases short, with 8 bases between. The germline CDR1 and CDR2 sequences are SGHDT and YYEEEE. The CDR3 covers 11 residues. The CDR3 DNA is TGTGCCAGCAGCTTGGAGGAACAGTACACCTTC. Encoded protein: CASSLEEQYTF.

The gene calls are TRBV2 and TRBJ2-7, with TRBD1 matching 12 bases. The CDR3 is 15 residues long. Unmatched junction bases numbered 4, after V lost 1 base and J lost 6 bases. Germline loops: CDR1 SNHLY, CDR2 FYNNEI. The CDR3: CASSEEGTGGFEQYF. The CDR3 nucleotides are TGTGCCAGCAGTGAAGAGGGGACAGGGGGCTTCGAGCAGTACTTC.

This clone was found a few times. The chain links TRBV30 to TRBJ1-3; D remains unclear. The CDR3 length is 14 residues. Germline CDR1 is GTSNPN and CDR2 is SVGIG (reference sequence). Here the CDR3 DNA reads TGTGTTGCGGGTCCTCAAGTCTCTGGAAACACCATATATTTT. Its translation: CVAGPQVSGNTIYF. Drawing the rest from reference TRBV30 and TRBJ1-3, the complete variable domain is SQTIHQWPATLVQPVGSPLSLECTVEGTSNPNLYWYRQAAGRGLQLLFYSVGIGQISSEVPQNLSASRPQDRQFILSSKKLLLSDSGFYLCVAGPQVSGNTIYFGEGSWLTVV.

The chain has TRBV4-1 and TRBJ2-5; 8 bases align to TRBD2. The germline CDR1 and CDR2 sequences are MGHRA and YSYEKL. With 1 base clipped from V and 2 bases from J, the junction kept 6 bases outside the gene matches. The CDR3 covers 16 residues. CDR3 protein: CASSQGARLAQETQYF. The CDR3 DNA reads TGCGCCAGCAGCCAAGGAGCGAGACTAGCGCAAGAGACCCAGTACTTC.

The chain links TRBV9 to TRBJ1-1; D unresolved. The CDR3 totals 15 residues. Germline assignment: CDR1 SGDLS and CDR2 YYNGEE. V lost 3 bases, J lost 0 bases, and 12 bases lay in between. The CDR3: CASSETSVMNTEAFF. In nucleotides, the CDR3 is TGTGCCAGCAGCGAAACGTCGGTCATGAACACTGAAGCTTTCTTT.

This clone was counted between two and nine times. J is TRBJ2-2 and V is TRBV6-5, with 7 bases fitting TRBD1. The germline CDR1 and CDR2 sequences are MNHEY and SVGAGI. V lost 6 bases and J lost 8; bases outside the gene matches: 12. The CDR3 has 15 residues. The CDR3 DNA reads as TGTGCCAGCAGAGTGGGGACAGATAATTCGGGGGAGCTGTTTTTT. Its translation: CASRVGTDNSGELFF.

The chain carries TRBV6-1 and TRBJ2-3; TRBD2 matches at 9 bases. V dropped 9 bases and J dropped 2; count of bases not matched to a gene: 6. This CDR3 region has 14 residues. Germline V gene data show CDR1 as MNHNS and CDR2 as SASEGT. CDR3 sequence: CASQLAGLTDTQYF. The DNA of the CDR3 is TGTGCCAGTCAACTAGCGGGCCTCACAGATACGCAGTATTTT.

This clone was seen once. The chain employs TRBV6-1 and TRBJ1-4; a possible D gene is TRBD1 (6 bases). The CDR3 loop spans 14 amino acids. The germline CDR1 and CDR2 sequences are MNHNS and SASEGT. V lost 2 bases, J lost 7 bases, and 11 bases lay in between. This CDR3 is CASSELGGGEKLFF. In nucleotides, the CDR3 is TGTGCCAGCAGTGAATTGGGAGGGGGTGAAAAACTGTTTTTT.

This clone was detected only a few times. The CDR3 protein is CAISARQGSTEAFF. The DNA for the CDR3 is TGTGCCATCAGTGCCCGACAGGGAAGTACTGAAGCTTTCTTT. The rearrangement links TRBV10-3 to TRBJ1-1; 7 bases are a match to TRBD1. Germline-derived CDR1 and CDR2 are ENHRY and SYGVKD. The CDR3 loop spans 14 amino acids. Losses at the gene ends were 4 bases for V and 5 bases for J; bases not matched to a gene: 7.

This chain connects TRBV14 to TRBJ1-1; D is uncertain. V was trimmed by 1 base and J by 1 base, leaving 7 bases between them. CDR1 SGHDN and CDR2 FVKESK come from the germline V gene. The CDR3 runs 14 residues. Here the CDR3 reads CASSQGRWNTEAFF. In DNA form, the CDR3 reads TGTGCCAGCAGCCAAGGCAGATGGAACACTGAAGCTTTCTTT.